Below are 30 T cell receptor beta chains sequenced from a single sample in a study of blood T cell repertoires in COVID-19. Profiled with immunoSEQ multiplex PCR; TCRdb holds only in-frame clones, not every one. This table holds roughly 150,000 clones, 79% found once. The sample consisted of peripheral blood. These receptors were collected from a woman aged 60-75 years with COVID-19, enrolled during active disease.

The J gene is TRBJ1-4, the V gene TRBV7-2; 8 bases are shared with TRBD1. Germline V gene data show CDR1 as SGHTA and CDR2 as FQGNSA. Trimming took 5 bases from V and 5 from J; bases not matched to a gene: 13. The CDR3 contains 17 residues. The CDR3 coding sequence is TGTGCCAGCAGCACCCGGACAGGGAGAGGTGGAAATGAAAAACTGTTTTTT. It encodes CASSTRTGRGGNEKLFF.

This chain connects TRBV3-1 (or the pseudogene TRBV3-2) to TRBJ2-2, with unresolved D. In germline, CDR1 is LGHDT, CDR2 YNNKEL (reference sequence). The V gene lost 4 bases and the J gene lost 3 bases, with 6 bases spanning the gap. This CDR3 is built from 13 residues. CDR3 protein: CASSPQYTGELFF. CDR3 DNA sequence: TGTGCCAGCAGCCCGCAGTACACCGGGGAGCTGTTTTTT.

The chain links TRBV9 to TRBJ2-7; D perhaps matches TRBD1 (5 bases). V lost 5 bases and J 0 bases, leaving 9 bases between the germline ends. Germline assignment: CDR1 SGDLS and CDR2 YYNGEE. CDR3 length equals 13 residues. CDR3 in DNA: TGTGCCAGCAGAGGTGACAGCTCCTACGAGCAGTACGTC. This translates into CASRGDSSYEQYV.

This sequence joins TRBV14 and TRBJ1-2; D call uncertain. The CDR3 consists of 14 residues. The V gene's germline CDR1 is SGHDN and CDR2 FVKESK. The V end was cut by 4 bases, the J end by 8 bases, with 17 bases between. CDR3 nucleotide sequence: TGTGCCAGCAGCCTCCCGGCCGGGGTCGAAGGCTACACCTTC. Its translation: CASSLPAGVEGYTF.

J is TRBJ1-2 and V is TRBV5-6; TRBD1 is a possible D gene (6 bases). The V and J ends lost 3 bases and 8 bases respectively, with 23 bases between them. Germline V gives CDR1 SGHDT, CDR2 YYEEEE. The CDR3 runs to 16 residues. The CDR3 here is CASSYEISGQGSGYTF. In DNA, the CDR3 is TGTGCCAGCAGCTATGAAATTTCGGGACAAGGTTCCGGCTACACCTTC.

This clone was seen just once. V and J are TRBV4-1 and TRBJ2-3, with TRBD2 as a possible D gene (5 bases). The ends were cut back, 0 bases at V and 14 bases at J, with 12 bases in the middle. This CDR3 contains 12 residues. The germline gives CDR1 MGHRA, CDR2 YSYEKL. The CDR3: CASSQDLREAYF. The DNA for the CDR3 is TGCGCCAGCAGCCAAGATCTTCGGGAAGCGTATTTT.

This sequence joins TRBV29-1 and TRBJ2-3, with 13 bases that match TRBD2. Germline CDR1 SQVTM, CDR2 ANQGSEA. The CDR3 totals 16 residues. V shed 1 base and J 4 bases; nucleotides not matched to a gene: 5. Here the CDR3 reads CSVEGELAGGSDTQYF. Written as DNA, the CDR3 is TGCAGCGTTGAAGGGGAACTAGCGGGAGGGTCAGATACGCAGTATTTT.

The CDR3 DNA reads as TGTGCCAGCAGTTTGGGACTAGCGGGGGGGCTGCCGGATACGCAGTATTTT. The encoded protein is CASSLGLAGGLPDTQYF. The chain recombines TRBV28 with TRBJ2-3; TRBD2 matches 16 bases. Trimming cost V 3 bases and J 6 bases; bases outside gene matches: 6. This CDR3 is built from 17 residues. CDR1 MDHEN and CDR2 SYDVKM come from the germline V gene.

The genes are TRBV14 and TRBJ2-7; 12 positions match TRBD1. The V gene's germline CDR1 is SGHDN and CDR2 FVKESK. This CDR3 contains 15 residues. Unmatched junction bases numbered 6, after V lost 4 bases and J lost 5 bases. The chain's CDR3 is CASSPIRDRGHEQYF. Here the CDR3 DNA reads TGTGCCAGCAGCCCCATCCGGGACAGGGGGCACGAGCAGTACTTC.

The chain uses TRBV19 and TRBJ2-1; TRBD2 matches at 8 bases. Germline V lookup: CDR1 LNHDA, CDR2 SQIVND (reference sequence). This CDR3 comprises 14 residues. The V and J ends lost 1 base and 8 bases, in that order; junction bases with no gene match: 4. The CDR3: CASSIVGLAHEQFF. CDR3 DNA: TGTGCCAGTAGTATAGTAGGACTAGCACATGAGCAGTTCTTC.

This clone has just a few counts. V is TRBV5-5 and J is TRBJ2-2, with 7 bases aligning to TRBD1. Unmatched junction bases numbered 5, after V lost 9 bases and J lost 0 bases. Germline V gene lookup returns CDR1 SGHKS and CDR2 YYEKEE (reference sequence). The CDR3 sequence is 14 residues long. The chain's CDR3 is CATRQGPNTGELFF. The CDR3 DNA reads as TGTGCCACGAGACAGGGCCCGAACACCGGGGAGCTGTTTTTT. Full variable domain (missing parts from reference TRBV5-5 and TRBJ2-2): DAGVTQSPTHLIKTRGQQVTLRCSPISGHKSVSWYQQVLGQGPQFIFQYYEKEERGRGNFPDRFSARQFPNYSSELNVNALLLGDSALYLCATRQGPNTGELFFGEGSRLTVL.

This clone was found a few times. This chain uses TRBV7-9 with TRBJ2-5, with 10 bases fitting TRBD2. The CDR3 is 15 amino acids. CDR1 SEHNR and CDR2 FQNEAQ come from the germline V gene (reference sequence). The junction had 6 bases not matched to a gene; V was cut back by 5 bases and J by 3 bases. CDR3 sequence (DNA): TGTGCCAGCAGCGAACTAGCGGGGAAGGAAGAGACCCAGTACTTC. Translation: CASSELAGKEETQYF.

This clone was picked up one time. The gene calls are TRBV23-1 and TRBJ2-7; D remains unclear. TRBV23-1 is noted as an ORF with a role that remains uncertain. Trimming left V 1 base short and J 5 bases short, with 6 bases between. The length of the CDR3 is 12 residues. The CDR3 region is CASSQLGHEQYV. In DNA, the CDR3 is TGCGCCAGCAGTCAATTGGGCCACGAGCAGTACGTC.

V usage is TRBV6-1 and J usage is TRBJ2-3; no clear D gene. Trimming cost V 3 bases and J 4 bases, with 5 bases left between them. CDR1 and CDR2 (germline): MNHNS, SASEGT. The CDR3 has 12 residues. The CDR3: CASSDGADTQYF. The CDR3 region has the DNA TGTGCCAGCAGTGATGGAGCAGATACGCAGTATTTT.

This chain joins TRBV19 and TRBJ1-4; D is ambiguous. Germline V CDR1 and CDR2: LNHDA, SQIVND (reference sequence). V shed 3 bases and J shed 8 bases, with 13 bases lying between them. The CDR3 loop spans 14 amino acids. The CDR3 protein is CASSMARRREKLFF. The CDR3 DNA is TGTGCCAGTAGTATGGCGAGACGGAGAGAAAAACTGTTTTTT.

The chain has TRBV5-5 and TRBJ2-1, with TRBD2 matching over 8 bases. Germline-derived CDR1 and CDR2 are SGHKS and YYEKEE (reference sequence). With V trimmed by 5 bases and J by 4 bases, 20 bases remained unmatched. The CDR3 covers 19 residues. CDR3 protein: CASSPTAVVAGRTYNEQFF. CDR3 bases: TGTGCCAGCAGTCCCACGGCCGTAGTAGCGGGGCGAACGTACAATGAGCAGTTCTTC.

The J gene is TRBJ1-1, the V gene TRBV29-1; 10 nucleotides match TRBD1. Germline V lookup: CDR1 SQVTM, CDR2 ANQGSEA. Losses at the gene ends were 5 bases for V and 7 bases for J; bases not matched to a gene: 10. This CDR3 has 14 amino acids. The CDR3 DNA sequence: TGCAGCGTTCTGATCGGGACAGGGGTTGGTGAAGCTTTCTTT. Protein product: CSVLIGTGVGEAFF.

The sample holds a few counts of this clone. This chain uses TRBV11-2 with TRBJ1-4; D unresolved. V lost 1 base, J lost 6 bases, and 9 bases lay in between. The germline gives CDR1 SGHAT, CDR2 FQNNGV. The CDR3 covers 14 residues. CDR3 protein: CASSLAPPDEKLFF. For the CDR3, the DNA is TGTGCCAGCAGCTTAGCTCCACCGGATGAAAAACTGTTTTTT.

V and J are TRBV5-1 and TRBJ2-5; 9 nucleotides match TRBD2. Unmatched junction bases numbered 4, after V lost 1 base and J lost 3 bases. Germline V gene sequence: CDR1 SGHRS, CDR2 YFSETQ. The CDR3 runs 15 residues. In DNA form, the CDR3 reads TGCGCCAGCAGCTTGAATAGCGGGAGAGAAGAGACCCAGTACTTC. Translated, it gives CASSLNSGREETQYF. Drawing the rest from reference TRBV5-1 and TRBJ2-5, the complete variable domain is KAGVTQTPRYLIKTRGQQVTLSCSPISGHRSVSWYQQTPGQGLQFLFEYFSETQRNKGNFPGRFSGRQFSNSRSEMNVSTLELGDSALYLCASSLNSGREETQYFGPGTRLLVL.

This clone occurred once. The rearrangement links TRBV9 to TRBJ2-3; 11 bases fit TRBD2. In germline, CDR1 is SGDLS, CDR2 YYNGEE. The CDR3 has 16 amino acids. V lost 3 bases, J lost 4 bases, and 7 bases stayed unmatched. This chain's CDR3 is CASSDRLAGNADTQYF. The CDR3 bases are TGTGCCAGCAGCGATCGACTAGCGGGGAACGCAGATACGCAGTATTTT.

This clone was seen once. The chain couples TRBV5-1 to TRBJ2-2, with D possibly matching TRBD1 (6 bases). The CDR3 runs 18 residues. V was trimmed by 0 bases and J by 1 base, leaving 16 bases between them. From germline, CDR1 is SGHRS and CDR2 YFSETQ. CDR3 loop: CASSLGQVFGGNTGELFF. The CDR3 nucleotides are TGCGCCAGCAGCTTGGGACAGGTCTTTGGGGGGAACACCGGGGAGCTGTTTTTT.

The chain recombines TRBV3-1 (or the pseudogene TRBV3-2) with TRBJ2-2, with 7 positions matching TRBD2. The CDR3 length is 15 residues. Per the germline V gene, CDR1 is LGHDT and CDR2 is YNNKEL (reference sequence). J gave up 7 bases and V 0 bases, and 5 bases lay outside the gene matches. In nucleotides, the CDR3 is TGTGCCAGCAGCCAAGAGGCGGGAGTGGTCGGGGAGCTGTTTTTT. Amino acid sequence: CASSQEAGVVGELFF.

The rearrangement links TRBV4-1 to TRBJ2-1; 8 bases match TRBD2. Germline V gene lookup returns CDR1 MGHRA and CDR2 YSYEKL. The CDR3 extends over 17 amino acids. Trimming removed 4 bases from V and 0 bases from J; junction bases left unmatched: 8. The CDR3 sequence is CASSRFTSGSSYNEQFF. CDR3 coding DNA: TGCGCCAGCAGCCGCTTTACTAGCGGTAGCTCCTACAATGAGCAGTTCTTC.

The J gene is TRBJ2-3, the V gene TRBV7-8; D may be TRBD2 (6 bases). Germline V lookup: CDR1 SGHVS, CDR2 FQNEAQ. V was shortened by 6 bases and J by 0 bases, with 16 bases between the two germline ends. This CDR3 has 16 residues. This chain's CDR3 is CASSLLSSVSTDTQYF. The DNA of the CDR3 is TGTGCCAGCAGTCTACTCTCTAGCGTCAGCACAGATACGCAGTATTTT.

The V gene is TRBV5-1, the J gene TRBJ2-5; 7 bases are a match to TRBD1. Germline V CDR1 and CDR2: SGHRS, YFSETQ. The CDR3 is 14 amino acids. V lost 2 bases and J lost 4; bases outside the gene matches: 5. CDR3: CASSLNYRGETQYF. The CDR3 nucleotides are TGCGCCAGCAGCTTAAACTACAGGGGAGAGACCCAGTACTTC.

This chain connects TRBV7-2 to TRBJ2-1; 12 bases line up with TRBD2. The CDR3 loop spans 15 amino acids. The germline V gene has CDR1 SGHTA and CDR2 FQGNSA. After removal of 5 bases from V and 12 bases from J, the junction contained 11 bases not matched to a gene. The CDR3 reads CASSTARTSGIGQFF. Written as DNA, the CDR3 is TGTGCCAGCAGCACCGCCAGGACTAGCGGGATAGGGCAGTTCTTC. The full variable domain, completed using reference TRBV7-2 and TRBJ2-1, is GAGVSQSPSNKVTEKGKDVELRCDPISGHTALYWYRQSLGQGLEFLIYFQGNSAPDKSGLPSDRFSAERTGGSVSTLTIQRTQQEDSAVYLCASSTARTSGIGQFFGPGTRLTVL.

V usage is TRBV2 and J usage is TRBJ2-6; tentatively, D is TRBD1 (6 bases). Germline assignment: CDR1 SNHLY and CDR2 FYNNEI. Trimming removed 2 bases at V and 4 bases at J, with 9 bases between. There are 15 residues in the CDR3. The CDR3 DNA follows: TGTGCCAGCAGTGAATTGGGGGCCGGGGCCAACGTCCTGACTTTC. Protein product: CASSELGAGANVLTF.

The V gene is TRBV24-1, the J gene TRBJ1-5, with unresolved D. The V gene lost 4 bases and the J gene lost 4 bases, with 13 bases spanning the gap. The V gene's germline CDR1 is KGHDR and CDR2 SFDVKD. The CDR3 extends over 15 amino acids. The CDR3 protein is CATSDPHGDNQPQHF. The DNA of the CDR3 is TGTGCCACCAGTGACCCCCACGGAGATAATCAGCCCCAGCATTTT.

The V gene is TRBV7-2, the J gene TRBJ2-1, with unresolved D. This CDR3 is 12 amino acids long. Per germline, CDR1 SGHTA and CDR2 FQGNSA. Trimming took 2 bases from V and 6 from J, leaving 5 bases between them. The CDR3 sequence: CASSLQVNEQFF. DNA for the CDR3: TGTGCCAGCAGCTTACAGGTCAATGAGCAGTTCTTC. Filled out from reference TRBV7-2 and TRBJ2-1, the complete variable domain reads GAGVSQSPSNKVTEKGKDVELRCDPISGHTALYWYRQSLGQGLEFLIYFQGNSAPDKSGLPSDRFSAERTGGSVSTLTIQRTQQEDSAVYLCASSLQVNEQFFGPGTRLTVL.

The CDR3 region is CASSRTRRGPNEKLFF. In DNA, the CDR3 is TGCGCCAGCAGTCGAACCCGCAGGGGACCGAATGAAAAACTGTTTTTT. V is TRBV23-1 and J is TRBJ1-4, with D possibly matching TRBD1 (6 bases). Being an ORF, TRBV23-1 has a function that is uncertain. This CDR3 has 16 amino acids. Trimming left V 4 bases short and J 5 bases short, with 17 bases between.